Listed here are 14 T cell receptor beta chains from one sample, sequenced in a study of blood T cells in healthy people across ages (dated by TCRdb to between 2014 and 2017). The receptor library was made with 5' RACE. Sequencer: Illumina HiSeq 2500. A second PCR of about 7 to 12 cycles was run with a J-beta primer mix and a sample-barcoded 5' primer. In-frame beta chains were kept once TCRdb had trimmed the public reads at Q25 with fastp and called clones with MiXCR. Every distinct CDR3 protein forms one entry, paired with its most common genes and DNA. This sample lists 550,000 to 700,000 distinct CDR3 sequences; 25% to 30% were detected once. In total, the top ten clones hold about a fifth of the sample. Sequencing used blood. The receptors derive from a woman in her 70s in good health.

This clonotype appeared a few times. This chain joins TRBV4-3 and TRBJ1-2, with unresolved D. Trimming took 0 bases from V and 3 from J, leaving 11 bases between them. The germline gives CDR1 LGHNA, CDR2 YSLEER. This CDR3 contains 15 residues. Here the CDR3 reads CASSQETTDDYGYTF. In DNA form, the CDR3 reads TGCGCCAGCAGCCAAGAGACCACAGACGACTATGGCTACACCTTC.

This clonotype was counted between two and nine times. This chain connects TRBV30 to TRBJ2-5; D unresolved. The CDR3 spans 11 residues. V lost 1 base and J lost 5, with 5 bases in between. The germline V gene has CDR1 GTSNPN and CDR2 SVGIG (reference sequence). The CDR3 DNA reads as TGTGCCTGGAGTGCGGAGGAGACCCAGTACTTC. Its translation: CAWSAEETQYF.

The chain recombines TRBV5-1 with TRBJ1-1; tentatively, D is TRBD1 (5 bases). The CDR3 is 15 residues long. Trimming shortened V by 4 bases and J by 5 bases, and 18 bases separated the two germline ends. CDR1 is SGHRS and CDR2 is YFSETQ in the germline V gene. The CDR3 sequence: CASSRGQGSGTEAFF. CDR3 DNA sequence: TGCGCCAGCAGCCGGGGCCAGGGATCGGGGACTGAAGCTTTCTTT.

A few counts support this clonotype. The chain couples TRBV5-5 to TRBJ2-5; 7 positions match TRBD1. Gene TRBJ2-1 matches the end of the DNA better, so the J call may be wrong. Per germline, CDR1 SGHKS and CDR2 YYEKEE (reference sequence). The CDR3 is 12 residues long. The CDR3 coding sequence is TGTGCCAGCAGCTTGTTGGGGACAGTCCAGTTCTTC. It specifies CASSLLGTVQFF.

V and J are TRBV20-1 and TRBJ2-7, with TRBD2 as a possible D gene (7 bases). Germline CDR1 and CDR2: DFQATT and SNEGSKA (reference sequence). V shed 3 bases and J shed 1 base, with 13 bases lying between them. The CDR3 runs 14 residues. CDR3 protein: CSASGGQNSYEQYF. The CDR3 DNA is TGCAGTGCTAGCGGGGGGCAAAATTCCTACGAGCAGTACTTC.

This clonotype was seen ten or more times. The V gene is TRBV7-2, the J gene TRBJ1-2; 7 bases are a match to TRBD1. The CDR3 extends over 12 amino acids. V was pared by 7 bases and J by 9 bases, with 8 bases of the junction left unmatched. Germline loops: CDR1 SGHTA, CDR2 FQGNSA. The CDR3 DNA is TGTGCCAGCAACCCCGGGGACAGAAGCTACACCTTC. Amino acid sequence: CASNPGDRSYTF. The complete variable domain, with remaining parts taken from reference TRBV7-2 and TRBJ1-2, reads GAGVSQSPSNKVTEKGKDVELRCDPISGHTALYWYRQSLGQGLEFLIYFQGNSAPDKSGLPSDRFSAERTGGSVSTLTIQRTQQEDSAVYLCASNPGDRSYTFGSGTRLTVV.

This chain links TRBV29-1 with TRBJ1-2, with D possibly TRBD1 on 5 matching bases. This CDR3 spans 12 amino acids. Germline V gene lookup returns CDR1 SQVTM and CDR2 ANQGSEA. This CDR3 reads CAFREESGGYTF. The CDR3 nucleotides are TGCGCCTTCAGGGAGGAATCCGGAGGCTACACCTTC.

J is TRBJ2-2 and V is TRBV24-1; D unclear. This CDR3 has 17 amino acids. Germline V gives CDR1 KGHDR, CDR2 SFDVKD. The V end lost 4 bases, the J end lost 4 bases, and 18 bases lay between the germline ends. The CDR3 region is CATSDLGMTASTGELFF. CDR3 bases: TGTGCCACCAGTGACTTGGGGATGACGGCTAGCACCGGGGAGCTGTTTTTT.

The rearrangement joins TRBV12-3 or TRBV12-4 to TRBJ1-3; D not certain. The CDR3 extends over 12 amino acids. The V gene lost 3 bases and the J gene lost 4 bases, with 4 bases spanning the gap. The DNA for the CDR3 is TGTGCCAGCAGTTTTACAGGAAACACCATATATTTT. Translated: CASSFTGNTIYF.

In regard to this clonotype: One end of the junction fails to match germline, which may point to a read error. The chain joins TRBV6-2 or TRBV6-3 to TRBJ1-3, with 7 positions matching TRBD1. The CDR3 runs to 16 residues. Germline V CDR1 and CDR2: MNHEY, SVGEGT. The CDR3 protein is CASSLPGQLSGDTIYF. Written as DNA, the CDR3 is TGTGCCAGCAGTTTACCGGGACAGCTCTCTGGAGACACCATATATTTT.

This clonotype showed up just a few times. One end of the junction varies from germline; a read error may be responsible. The chain carries TRBV20-1 and TRBJ1-4; D is unclear. The CDR3 is 14 residues long. Per germline, CDR1 DFQATT and CDR2 SNEGSKA (reference sequence). CDR3 residues: CSARSVGKGNTLFF. The CDR3 coding sequence is TGCAGCGCTAGAAGCGTAGGGAAGGGAAATACGCTGTTTTTT.

This clonotype was detected only a few times. CDR3 residues: CASTTSWGAETQYF. The CDR3 DNA sequence: TGTGCCAGCACCACATCGTGGGGGGCGGAGACCCAGTACTTC. The rearrangement links TRBV7-9 to TRBJ2-5; either TRBD1 or TRBD2 may supply D (6 bases each). This CDR3 is 14 amino acids long. CDR1 is SEHNR and CDR2 is FQNEAQ in the germline V gene (reference sequence). Trimming cost V 7 bases and J 5 bases, with 17 bases left between them.

The rearrangement links TRBV6-5 to TRBJ1-2; D possibly corresponds to TRBD1 (5 bases). Trimming stripped 7 bases from V and 7 bases from J, with 22 bases between. The length of the CDR3 is 15 residues. Germline V CDR1 and CDR2: MNHEY, SVGAGI. CDR3 loop: CASKSPARDGFGYTF. DNA of the CDR3: TGTGCCAGCAAGTCCCCTGCAAGGGACGGCTTTGGCTACACCTTC.

The chain has TRBV6-2 or TRBV6-3 and TRBJ2-3; 9 nucleotides agree with TRBD2. The V and J ends lost 7 bases and 2 bases, in that order; junction bases with no gene match: 4. Looked up from germline, CDR1 is MNHEY and CDR2 is SVGEGT. The CDR3 spans 14 residues. The CDR3 protein is CASTRGGSTDTQYF. The CDR3 DNA reads as TGTGCCAGCACGCGGGGGGGGTCCACAGATACGCAGTATTTT.